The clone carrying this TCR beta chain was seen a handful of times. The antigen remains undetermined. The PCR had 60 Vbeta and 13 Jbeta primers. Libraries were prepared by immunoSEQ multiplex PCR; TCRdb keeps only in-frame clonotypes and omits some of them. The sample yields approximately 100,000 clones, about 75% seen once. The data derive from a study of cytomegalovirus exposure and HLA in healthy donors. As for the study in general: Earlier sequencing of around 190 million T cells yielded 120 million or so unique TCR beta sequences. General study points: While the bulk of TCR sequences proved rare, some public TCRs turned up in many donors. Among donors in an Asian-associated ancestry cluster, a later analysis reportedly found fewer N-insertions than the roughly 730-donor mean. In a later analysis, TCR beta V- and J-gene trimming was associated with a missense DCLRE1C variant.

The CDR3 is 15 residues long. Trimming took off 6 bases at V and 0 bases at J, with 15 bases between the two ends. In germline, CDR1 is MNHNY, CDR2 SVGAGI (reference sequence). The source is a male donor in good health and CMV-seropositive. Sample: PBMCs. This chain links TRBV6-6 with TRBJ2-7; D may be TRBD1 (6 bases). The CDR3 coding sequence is TGTGCCAGCAGGCCCCCAGGGACATCCTCCTACGAGCAGTACTTC. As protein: CASRPPGTSSYEQYF.